This T cell receptor beta chain was identified during a study of cytomegalovirus exposure and HLA in healthy donors. Study-wide findings and caveats: HLA alleles were associated with 17,000 or so TCR beta sequences in a later analysis at 0.05 false discovery rate.

This clone was found a few times. Its antigen is unidentified. The CDR3 extends over 12 amino acids. Between the trimmed V and J ends, which lost 0 bases and 6 bases, there was a span of 6 bases. The V gene's germline CDR1 is SGHRS and CDR2 YFSETQ. In the PCR, 60 Vbeta and 13 Jbeta primers were used. Profiled with immunoSEQ multiplex PCR; TCRdb holds only in-frame clones, not every one. The data contain approximately 300,000 clones, 80% of them seen just once; the ten biggest clones take up approximately 0.3%. The sequencing input was PBMCs. This rearrangement joins TRBV5-1 to TRBJ1-2; D not certain. The sequence was collected from a girl aged 2-9 years in good health and CMV-seronegative. DNA of the CDR3: TGCGCCAGCAGCTTGGCGGGGAATGGCTACACCTTC. Protein: CASSLAGNGYTF.